This TCR beta chain was sequenced during a study of cytomegalovirus exposure and HLA in healthy donors (dated by TCRdb to the late 2010s). About the study as a whole: An earlier analysis of some 600 of the donors reported 276 Gb of sequence data and 95 million to 120 million unique TCR beta sequences obtained from some 200 million T cells. A later genetic analysis used genome-wide SNP genotypes for about 65% of the roughly 700 donors, treating that subset as a discovery cohort. To predict cytomegalovirus infection status, the study brought together high-throughput TCR immunosequencing, statistical association of individual TCRs with disease status, and machine learning. Across 398 genotyped donors of the cohort, an average of roughly 200,000 unique TCR beta nucleotide sequences per donor were sequenced, and about a sixth of those sequences were non-productive. The study used immunosequencing to profile the T cell repertoires of approximately 630 subjects and linked those repertoires to cytomegalovirus serostatus. Alongside the repertoire data, information on donor age, sex, ethnicity and CMV serostatus was compiled. A later analysis re-analyzed previously published TCR beta repertoires from 666 donors and added high-resolution HLA genotyping to study TCR occurrence patterns. An early release covering over 500 HLA-typed donors comprised about 300 gigabases of sequencing data and approximately 85 million unique TCR sequences. Among the roughly 380 genotyped donors, more than 70% belonged to the genetic ancestry cluster associated with self-reported Caucasian donors. An earlier analysis of around 640 of the donors used high-throughput TCR beta sequencing to judge whether each TCR beta V gene segment behaved as functional or pseudogenic. About five DR-DQ haplotypes were handled as single units for association and clustering, since linkage in the cohort was strong. The study aimed to test whether signatures of past pathogen exposure could be identified by cataloging public T cell receptors. Every discovery cohort repertoire had been produced on one sequencing platform. HLA typing covered class I and class II loci at four-digit resolution. The number of donors typed differed by locus, with roughly 620-640 for A, B, C, DRB1 and DQB1, around 500 for DQA1, over 600 for DPA1, and approximately 470 for DPB1. A separate validation cohort of 100 to 150 different subjects was used in addition to the roughly 640-subject first cohort. Rather than using new phenotypic data, the later analysis identified candidate immune exposures from TCR beta sequences and from how often those sequences occurred across donors.

As regards this clone: What this receptor recognizes is not known. Nothing much larger sits one base from this clone, and base qualities are not available.

Receptor amplification or capture employed the immunoSEQ multiplex PCR assay. The multiplex PCR relied on a mix of 60 forward primers for TCR Vbeta segments and 13 reverse primers for TCR Jbeta segments. The CDR3 region of rearranged TCR beta genes was amplified from genomic DNA by a multiplex PCR assay. Amplified TCR beta libraries were sequenced as 87-base-pair reads on the Illumina HiSeq System. Processing in the source paper ran as follows. A later analysis counted around 72 million unique TCR beta chains across the 666 repertoires, and around 9.9 million of these chains were shared by at least two donors. Raw reads were error-corrected and collapsed into unique sequences by a nearest-neighbor algorithm in which closely related sequences were merged to remove PCR and sequencing errors. V, D and J gene segments were assigned by aligning CDR3 sequences to IMGT reference sequences. For a sequence to be retained, a match of at least six nucleotides to both a V gene segment and a J gene segment was required. A rearrangement was called productive if the CDR3 had no stop codons and remained in frame with V and J, and every other rearrangement was called non-productive. Following IMGT convention, CDR3 was defined as the stretch from the second conserved V-encoded cysteine to the conserved J-encoded phenylalanine. The earlier analysis of some 580 of the donors excluded any sequence lacking an unambiguous match to a single V gene segment. An earlier analysis of several hundred of the donors called V segments functional above 56.7% productive rearrangements and segregating when the between-donor standard deviation exceeded 5%. A statistical classification framework was developed to diagnose cytomegalovirus status using the catalog of TCR beta chain sequences. In a later analysis, V and J genes were assigned by comparing TCR nucleotide sequences against IMGT/GENE-DB human TR gene sequences. A later analysis assigned CDR3 sequences and most-parsimonious VDJ recombination scenarios with the TCRdist pipeline. In a later analysis, each TCR beta chain was defined by its CDR3 amino acid sequence together with its V-gene family, and reads without a unique V-gene family were excluded. To address suspected cross-contamination and a sequencing artifact, a later analysis removed approximately 590 highly shared, low-generation-probability nucleotide sequences. A later analysis calculated a clonal expansion index for each public chain from normalized within-repertoire ranks of inferred template counts. In a later analysis, generation probabilities were computed with a VDJ recombination model fitted to out-of-frame rearrangements, and the resulting probabilities were checked against IGoR. In a later analysis, TCR-TCR, TCR-HLA and TCR-CMV co-occurrence was scored with hypergeometric tests, and a repertoire-size bias correction was applied to TCR pairs. In a later analysis, false discovery rates were estimated by permuting HLA or CMV assignments 20 times. In a later analysis, co-occurring TCRs were grouped with DBSCAN, and TCRdist sequence similarity was added when clustering was performed within HLA-allele-positive subsets. For co-occurrence clustering, repertoires with fewer than 30,000 or more than 120,000 public chains were excluded, along with roughly 5 repertoires with anomalous nucleotide sharing. Not all clones reach the TCRdb copy of this immuneACCESS table, which keeps in-frame sequences only. Checked studies attribute under half of the gap to unresolved V genes and leave the rest unexplained. For V, J and clone size, that table is used; D and trimming come from the DNA. The sample includes around 150,000 clones, with over 75% observed a single time. 5% to 6.5% of the sample comes from the top ten.

Clipping removes 5 bases from V and 4 bases from J, with 10 as the unmatched junction base count. The germline V gene yields SNHLY for CDR1 and FYNNEI for CDR2. The CDR3 runs 17 amino acids, cysteine and phenylalanine included. The read is trimmed to its CDR3 DNA, 51 bases read in frame from base 1. The full study reports these points: According to a later analysis, TCR association rates differed among HLA loci, with DRB1 alleles showing the most associated TCRs and HLA-C alleles showing the fewest. According to a later genetic analysis, donors in an Asian-associated ancestry cluster had fewer N-insertions in productive TCRs than the roughly 700-donor mean. HLA typing was unavailable for some donors at each locus, so association tests used only the typed subset. Assigning TCR associations to individual alleles was difficult when HLA alleles, especially DR and DQ, strongly co-occurred. A later analysis associated around 16,000 TCR beta sequences with specific HLA alleles at a false discovery rate of 0.05. In both the original and validation cohorts, the classifier was reported to diagnose cytomegalovirus status with high specificity and sensitivity. Roughly uniform sequencing depth across donors was assumed in presence/absence analyses, although this assumption may not hold. Across donors, most TCR sequences were observed very rarely, whereas some public TCRs were present in many individuals. According to a later analysis, most CMV-associated TCR beta chains appeared to be HLA-restricted, and the HLA associations seemed to be driven largely by CMV exposure. The sequencing pipeline was judged likely to have produced a cluster of highly shared sequence variants as a technical artifact. Only TCR beta chains were sequenced in this cohort, and the absence of alpha or paired-chain data limited detectable features. Because counts were too low, approximately 18 rarely observed V segments, including chromosome 9 orphons, were excluded from the earlier analysis of some 590 of the donors. The only immune exposure information available for the cohort was CMV serostatus. Three of the identified cytomegalovirus-associated TCR beta chains were confirmed in vitro to be specific for cytomegalovirus antigens. Broadly in line with IMGT annotations, most TCR beta V segments showed up in productive rearrangements about 90% or about 30% of the time in an earlier analysis of 450 to 750 of the donors. Several of the top co-occurrence clusters appeared to be linked to parvovirus B19, influenza, CMV and Epstein-Barr virus, according to a later analysis. It was suggested by the authors that the approach could potentially be generalized to other disease states and immunological phenotypes. A total of about 180 TCR beta chains were listed by the study as associated with cytomegalovirus. The 87-base-pair reads could not distinguish some IMGT-functional V segments, including TRBV6-2 and TRBV6-3, so those segments were excluded. Correlated functional status among segregating V segments might reflect linkage disequilibrium, but an unknown experimental factor could not be ruled out. A further reported finding was that TCR beta sequences accurately predicted the HLA-A and HLA-B alleles for most subjects in the first cohort. A later genetic analysis associated a missense DCLRE1C variant with V-gene and J-gene trimming of TCR beta chains, and an independent cohort replicated the association. In a later analysis, HLA-associated TCR beta chains showed more clonal expansion and lower generation probabilities than non-associated chains that were equally common.

The cohort comprised 710 or so healthy bone marrow donors. At the time of sampling, all cohort members were nominally healthy, though unrecorded immune exposures were likely present. The donor tested CMV seropositive, placing the donor among the roughly 270 seropositive members of the cohort. Every donor gave a peripheral blood sample, and the peripheral blood mononuclear cells from that sample were used for TCR beta sequencing. The Qiagen DNeasy Blood Extraction Kit was used to extract genomic DNA from the blood cell samples. The receptor was derived from a man aged 25 to 40 in good health and CMV-seropositive. The sequence is built from TRBV2 and TRBJ2-1; the junction holds 11 bases that match TRBD2. Material for sequencing was PBMCs. The DNA sequence is given as TGTGCCAGCAGTCCTTTAGTAGCGGGGGGGCGATACAATGAGCAGTTCTTC. It encodes CASSPLVAGGRYNEQFF.